Listed below are T cell receptor beta chains from one sample, sequenced in a study of T cells in Graves' hyperthyroidism and ophthalmopathy. Each CDR3 protein is one row after TCRdb ran MiXCR on the multiplex PCR reads. Here the sample spans hundreds of thousands of distinct CDR3 sequences, around 19% being singletons. The sample consisted of blood. Every receptor here comes from a man aged 50-60 years with Graves' ophthalmopathy. CDR3s include the opening cysteine and the closing phenylalanine or tryptophan. The order of the fields is J gene, V gene, clone size, D gene, CDR3 protein, CDR3 DNA. A D gene is named only where the DNA matches it firmly. The size entry is marked missing in some rows and otherwise reads once, few, many or a size class.

J gene: TRBJ1-4
V gene: TRBV5-1
clone size: many
D gene: NA
CDR3 protein: CASRNLGGRYEKLFF
CDR3 DNA: TGCGCCAGCAGAAATCTCGGAGGGCGCTATGAAAAACTGTTTTTT

J gene: TRBJ2-3
V gene: TRBV11-3
clone size: NA
D gene: NA
CDR3 protein: CASSLSGATGTGTQYF
CDR3 DNA: TGTGCCAGCAGCTTAAGTGGGGCCACTGGCACAGGTACGCAGTATTTT

J gene: TRBJ1-1
V gene: TRBV19
clone size: NA
D gene: NA
CDR3 protein: CASSDGLNTEAFF
CDR3 DNA: TGTGCCAGTTCGGACGGGTTGAACACTGAAGCTTTCTTT

J gene: TRBJ2-1
V gene: TRBV20-1
clone size: few
D gene: NA
CDR3 protein: CSARENNEQFF
CDR3 DNA: TGCAGTGCTAGAGAGAACAATGAGCAGTTCTTC

J gene: TRBJ2-2
V gene: TRBV6-4
clone size: NA
D gene: NA
CDR3 protein: CASSPRERNTGELFF
CDR3 DNA: TGTGCCAGCAGCCCTAGGGAGAGGAACACCGGGGAGCTGTTTTTT

J gene: TRBJ1-1
V gene: TRBV19
clone size: many
D gene: TRBD1
CDR3 protein: CASTNRDRYTEAFF
CDR3 DNA: TGTGCCAGTACCAACCGGGACAGGTACACTGAAGCTTTCTTT

J gene: TRBJ2-7
V gene: TRBV11-1
clone size: many
D gene: TRBD1
CDR3 protein: CASSEDRVAYEQYF
CDR3 DNA: TGTGCCAGCAGCGAGGACAGGGTGGCCTACGAGCAGTACTTC

J gene: TRBJ1-5
V gene: TRBV27
clone size: many
D gene: NA
CDR3 protein: CASSLSSGNQPQHF
CDR3 DNA: TGTGCCAGCAGTTTATCGTCAGGCAATCAGCCCCAGCATTTT

J gene: TRBJ2-7
V gene: TRBV3-1
clone size: many
D gene: TRBD2
CDR3 protein: CASSQTSGRAFEQYF
CDR3 DNA: TGTGCCAGCAGCCAAACAAGCGGGAGGGCCTTCGAGCAGTACTTC

J gene: TRBJ1-2
V gene: TRBV6-1
clone size: many
D gene: TRBD1
CDR3 protein: CASRVDRDNYGYTF
CDR3 DNA: TGTGCCAGCAGAGTAGACAGGGACAACTATGGCTACACCTTC

J gene: TRBJ1-1
V gene: TRBV28
clone size: many
D gene: NA
CDR3 protein: CASSPLLWDSNTEAFF
CDR3 DNA: TGTGCCAGCAGTCCCCTCCTCTGGGATTCGAACACTGAAGCTTTCTTT

J gene: TRBJ1-1
V gene: TRBV30
clone size: many
D gene: NA
CDR3 protein: CAWSPLRSNTEAFF
CDR3 DNA: TGTGCCTGGAGTCCCCTAAGAAGCAACACTGAAGCTTTCTTT

J gene: TRBJ2-5
V gene: TRBV12-3/TRBV12-4
clone size: many
D gene: TRBD1
CDR3 protein: CASSNRDREETQYF
CDR3 DNA: TGTGCCAGCAGTAACCGGGACAGGGAAGAGACCCAGTACTTC

J gene: TRBJ2-1
V gene: TRBV5-6
clone size: NA
D gene: NA
CDR3 protein: CASSLAGERPPGWDEQFF
CDR3 DNA: TGTGCCAGCAGCTTGGCTGGGGAACGACCCCCAGGGTGGGATGAGCAGTTCTTC

J gene: TRBJ2-3
V gene: TRBV6-5
clone size: NA
D gene: TRBD2
CDR3 protein: CASSYFPPLLLAATDTQYF
CDR3 DNA: TGTGCCAGCAGTTACTTCCCCCCCCTACTACTAGCGGCCACAGATACGCAGTATTTT

J gene: TRBJ1-1
V gene: TRBV20-1
clone size: many
D gene: NA
CDR3 protein: CSAEGVPEAFF
CDR3 DNA: TGCAGTGCAGAAGGGGTCCCTGAAGCTTTCTTT

J gene: TRBJ1-6
V gene: TRBV9
clone size: few
D gene: TRBD1
CDR3 protein: CASSAGQGANSPLHF
CDR3 DNA: TGTGCCAGCAGCGCAGGACAGGGTGCTAATTCACCCCTCCACTTT

J gene: TRBJ2-1
V gene: TRBV20-1
clone size: NA
D gene: TRBD1
CDR3 protein: CSARDWAGGSSGNEQFF
CDR3 DNA: TGCAGTGCTAGAGACTGGGCAGGGGGTAGTTCGGGCAATGAGCAGTTCTTC

J gene: TRBJ2-3
V gene: TRBV24-1
clone size: NA
D gene: NA
CDR3 protein: CATRRGDTQYF
CDR3 DNA: TGTGCCACCAGACGGGGGGATACGCAGTATTTT

J gene: TRBJ2-7
V gene: TRBV30
clone size: NA
D gene: TRBD1
CDR3 protein: CAWSVPGRGMYEQYF
CDR3 DNA: TGTGCCTGGAGTGTACCAGGCAGGGGGATGTACGAGCAGTACTTC

J gene: TRBJ1-1
V gene: TRBV13
clone size: few
D gene: NA
CDR3 protein: CASSSLTGEHTEAFF
CDR3 DNA: TGTGCCAGCAGCTCCCTGACAGGCGAGCACACTGAAGCTTTCTTT

J gene: TRBJ1-4
V gene: TRBV2
clone size: few
D gene: TRBD1
CDR3 protein: CASSIRQGDEKLFF
CDR3 DNA: TGTGCCAGCAGCATTAGACAGGGTGATGAAAAACTGTTTTTT

J gene: TRBJ1-2
V gene: TRBV27
clone size: many
D gene: NA
CDR3 protein: CASSLWGEGYGYTF
CDR3 DNA: TGTGCCAGCAGTTTATGGGGCGAGGGCTATGGCTACACCTTC

J gene: TRBJ2-7
V gene: TRBV20-1
clone size: many
D gene: TRBD1
CDR3 protein: CSARAAYRGPSYEQYF
CDR3 DNA: TGCAGTGCTAGAGCCGCTTACAGGGGGCCCTCCTACGAGCAGTACTTC

J gene: TRBJ2-1
V gene: TRBV24-1
clone size: once
D gene: TRBD2
CDR3 protein: CATSELGTSGNQGNEQFF
CDR3 DNA: TGTGCCACCAGTGAACTGGGGACTAGCGGGAATCAGGGCAATGAGCAGTTCTTC

J gene: TRBJ1-2
V gene: TRBV28
clone size: many
D gene: NA
CDR3 protein: CASRKGLRNGYTF
CDR3 DNA: TGTGCCAGCAGGAAGGGACTTAGGAATGGCTACACCTTC

J gene: TRBJ2-3
V gene: TRBV2
clone size: NA
D gene: TRBD2
CDR3 protein: CASSWTSVTSTDTQYF
CDR3 DNA: TGTGCCAGCAGTTGGACTAGCGTAACTAGCACAGATACGCAGTATTTT

J gene: TRBJ2-3
V gene: TRBV6-1
clone size: many
D gene: TRBD1
CDR3 protein: CASRPGQGITDTQYF
CDR3 DNA: TGTGCCAGCAGGCCGGGACAGGGAATCACAGATACGCAGTATTTT

J gene: TRBJ2-2
V gene: TRBV11-2
clone size: many
D gene: TRBD2
CDR3 protein: CASSLAGVLGELFF
CDR3 DNA: TGTGCCAGCAGCTTGGCGGGAGTTCTCGGGGAGCTGTTTTTT

J gene: TRBJ2-5
V gene: TRBV5-1
clone size: NA
D gene: NA
CDR3 protein: CASWLGGQETQYF
CDR3 DNA: TGCGCCAGCTGGCTGGGGGGACAAGAGACCCAGTACTTC

J gene: TRBJ1-5
V gene: TRBV7-8
clone size: few
D gene: NA
CDR3 protein: CASSLFGEVRQPQHF
CDR3 DNA: TGTGCCAGCAGCTTATTCGGGGAGGTGAGGCAGCCCCAGCATTTT

J gene: TRBJ2-5
V gene: TRBV7-6
clone size: few
D gene: TRBD2
CDR3 protein: CASSLEGAGGLGVTQYF
CDR3 DNA: TGTGCCAGCAGCTTAGAAGGCGCGGGAGGGTTGGGGGTGACCCAGTACTTC

J gene: TRBJ1-5
V gene: TRBV19
clone size: NA
D gene: TRBD1
CDR3 protein: CASSKGQPAISNQRQHF
CDR3 DNA: TGTGCCAGTAGTAAGGGACAGCCTGCCATAAGCAATCAGCGCCAGCATTTT

J gene: TRBJ2-7
V gene: TRBV6-5
clone size: many
D gene: NA
CDR3 protein: CASSYSHTYEQYF
CDR3 DNA: TGTGCCAGCAGTTACTCGCATACCTACGAGCAGTACTTC

J gene: TRBJ1-1
V gene: TRBV3-1
clone size: once
D gene: NA
CDR3 protein: CASSQSWQSNTEAFF
CDR3 DNA: TGTGCCAGCAGCCAATCTTGGCAGTCGAACACTGAAGCTTTCTTT

J gene: TRBJ2-3
V gene: TRBV3-1
clone size: many
D gene: NA
CDR3 protein: CASSQAGTPSTDTQYF
CDR3 DNA: TGTGCCAGCAGCCAAGCTGGGACTCCAAGCACAGATACGCAGTATTTT

J gene: TRBJ2-5
V gene: TRBV29-1
clone size: NA
D gene: NA
CDR3 protein: CSVEDPTKGTRETQYF
CDR3 DNA: TGCAGCGTTGAAGATCCAACAAAGGGTACCCGGGAGACCCAGTACTTC

J gene: TRBJ2-7
V gene: TRBV6-7
clone size: many
D gene: TRBD2
CDR3 protein: CASTSRRASGSGEQYF
CDR3 DNA: TGTGCCAGCACCTCCCGGCGGGCTAGCGGGAGCGGCGAGCAGTACTTC

J gene: TRBJ1-2
V gene: TRBV25-1
clone size: few
D gene: NA
CDR3 protein: CASGLGGTNYGYTF
CDR3 DNA: TGTGCCAGCGGCCTTGGCGGGACTAACTATGGCTACACCTTC

J gene: TRBJ1-6
V gene: TRBV5-6
clone size: many
D gene: NA
CDR3 protein: CASSPGDNSPLHF
CDR3 DNA: TGTGCCAGCAGCCCAGGGGACAATTCACCCCTCCACTTT

J gene: TRBJ2-1
V gene: TRBV11-2
clone size: NA
D gene: TRBD1
CDR3 protein: CASSSFGTGAYNEQFF
CDR3 DNA: TGTGCCAGCAGCTCCTTCGGGACAGGCGCCTACAATGAGCAGTTCTTC

J gene: TRBJ1-3
V gene: TRBV6-1
clone size: NA
D gene: NA
CDR3 protein: CASIPAESSGNTIYF
CDR3 DNA: TGTGCCAGCATCCCAGCGGAGTCCTCTGGAAACACCATATATTTT

J gene: TRBJ1-1
V gene: TRBV5-1
clone size: many
D gene: NA
CDR3 protein: CASSPDARTEAFF
CDR3 DNA: TGCGCCAGCAGCCCCGACGCTCGGACTGAAGCTTTCTTT

J gene: TRBJ2-3
V gene: TRBV7-9
clone size: many
D gene: TRBD1
CDR3 protein: CASSSRTGSTDTQYF
CDR3 DNA: TGTGCCAGCAGCTCCCGGACAGGGAGCACAGATACGCAGTATTTT

J gene: TRBJ2-1
V gene: TRBV7-6
clone size: NA
D gene: NA
CDR3 protein: CASSLVLRGRAGEQFF
CDR3 DNA: TGTGCCAGCAGCTTAGTTTTAAGGGGGAGGGCCGGTGAGCAGTTCTTC

J gene: TRBJ2-1
V gene: TRBV15
clone size: NA
D gene: NA
CDR3 protein: CATSREVGIGVNEQFF
CDR3 DNA: TGTGCCACCAGCAGAGAGGTCGGGATTGGGGTAAATGAGCAGTTCTTC

J gene: TRBJ1-2
V gene: TRBV6-1
clone size: few
D gene: NA
CDR3 protein: CASRRQVTYGYTF
CDR3 DNA: TGTGCCAGCAGACGACAGGTTACCTATGGCTACACCTTC

J gene: TRBJ2-3
V gene: TRBV30
clone size: NA
D gene: TRBD2
CDR3 protein: CAWSAGGPTDTQYF
CDR3 DNA: TGTGCCTGGAGTGCGGGAGGGCCAACAGATACGCAGTATTTT

J gene: TRBJ2-7
V gene: TRBV4-1
clone size: NA
D gene: TRBD1
CDR3 protein: CASSQVTGQGFDEQYF
CDR3 DNA: TGCGCCAGCAGCCAAGTCACTGGACAGGGTTTCGACGAGCAGTACTTC

J gene: TRBJ2-7
V gene: TRBV5-6
clone size: many
D gene: TRBD1
CDR3 protein: CASTQGTAYEQYF
CDR3 DNA: TGTGCCAGCACACAAGGGACAGCCTACGAGCAGTACTTC

J gene: TRBJ2-1
V gene: TRBV12-3/TRBV12-4
clone size: once
D gene: NA
CDR3 protein: CASSYSRVTSLNEQFF
CDR3 DNA: TGTGCCAGCAGTTACTCGAGGGTGACTAGTTTAAATGAGCAGTTCTTC

J gene: TRBJ1-2
V gene: TRBV5-1
clone size: few
D gene: NA
CDR3 protein: CASSLASADYGYTF
CDR3 DNA: TGCGCCAGCAGCTTGGCGTCAGCAGACTATGGCTACACCTTC

J gene: TRBJ2-3
V gene: TRBV11-3
clone size: few
D gene: NA
CDR3 protein: CASSLAGLETDTQYF
CDR3 DNA: TGTGCCAGCAGCTTAGCCGGGCTCGAGACAGATACGCAGTATTTT

J gene: TRBJ1-1
V gene: TRBV5-1
clone size: many
D gene: NA
CDR3 protein: CASSLAGQPEAFF
CDR3 DNA: TGCGCCAGCAGCTTGGCCGGGCAGCCTGAAGCTTTCTTT

J gene: TRBJ1-6
V gene: TRBV7-2
clone size: few
D gene: NA
CDR3 protein: CASSLRQATYNSPLHF
CDR3 DNA: TGTGCCAGCAGCCTCCGACAGGCTACCTATAATTCACCCCTCCACTTT

J gene: TRBJ2-3
V gene: TRBV28
clone size: many
D gene: TRBD2
CDR3 protein: CASTSGRRGTDTQYF
CDR3 DNA: TGTGCCAGTACTAGCGGGAGGAGGGGCACAGATACGCAGTATTTT